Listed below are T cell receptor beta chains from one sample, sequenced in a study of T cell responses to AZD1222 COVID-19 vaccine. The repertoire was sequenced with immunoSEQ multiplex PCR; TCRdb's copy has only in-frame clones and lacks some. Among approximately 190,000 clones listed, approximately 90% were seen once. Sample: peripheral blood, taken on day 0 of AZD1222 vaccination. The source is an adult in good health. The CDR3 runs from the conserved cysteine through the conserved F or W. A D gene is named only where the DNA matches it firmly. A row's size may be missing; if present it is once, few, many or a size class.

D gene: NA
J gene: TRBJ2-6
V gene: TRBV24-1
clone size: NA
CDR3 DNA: TGTGCCACCAGTGACGCTGGGCACTCTGGGGCCAACGTCCTGACTTTC
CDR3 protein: CATSDAGHSGANVLTF

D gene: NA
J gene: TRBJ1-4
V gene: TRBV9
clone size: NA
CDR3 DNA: TGTGCCAGCAGCGAGCAGGCCACCACTAATGAAAAACTGTTTTTT
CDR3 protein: CASSEQATTNEKLFF

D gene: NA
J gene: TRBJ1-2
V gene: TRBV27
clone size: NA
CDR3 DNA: TGTGCCAGCAGTGGTACGACTGGGAACTATGGCTACACCTTC
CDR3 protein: CASSGTTGNYGYTF

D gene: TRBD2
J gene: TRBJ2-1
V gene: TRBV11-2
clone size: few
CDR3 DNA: TGTGCCAGCAGCTTTGGGACTAGCGAGTTCTTC
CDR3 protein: CASSFGTSEFF

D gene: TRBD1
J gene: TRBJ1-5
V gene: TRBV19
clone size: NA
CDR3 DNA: TGTGCCAGTAGTGACAGGGGGGCCACTAGCAATCAGCCCCAGCATTTT
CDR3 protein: CASSDRGATSNQPQHF

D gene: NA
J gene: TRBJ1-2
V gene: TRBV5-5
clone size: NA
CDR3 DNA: TGTGCCAGCAGCTTGGAACAGGGTCAGACGTTTGGCTACACCTTC
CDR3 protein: CASSLEQGQTFGYTF

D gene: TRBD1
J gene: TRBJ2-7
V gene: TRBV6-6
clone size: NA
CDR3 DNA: TGTGCCACACAGGGGATCTACGAGCAGTACTTC
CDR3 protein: CATQGIYEQYF

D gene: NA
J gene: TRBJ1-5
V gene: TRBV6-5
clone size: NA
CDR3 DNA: TGTGCCAGCATTTGGTCAGGGGATCAGCCCCAGCATTTT
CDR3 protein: CASIWSGDQPQHF

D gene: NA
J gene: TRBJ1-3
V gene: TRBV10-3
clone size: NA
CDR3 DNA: TGTGCCATCAGTGAGGTCGGCGGTCTAGGAAACACCATATATTTT
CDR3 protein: CAISEVGGLGNTIYF

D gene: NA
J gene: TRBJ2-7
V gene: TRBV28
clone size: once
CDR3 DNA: TGTGCCAGCAGTTTAATGACGGACGAGCAGTACTTC
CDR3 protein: CASSLMTDEQYF

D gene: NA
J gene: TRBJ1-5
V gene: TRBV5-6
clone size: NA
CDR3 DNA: TGTGCCAGCAGCATTGCCGGGACATTTCATCAGCCCCAGCATTTT
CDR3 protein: CASSIAGTFHQPQHF

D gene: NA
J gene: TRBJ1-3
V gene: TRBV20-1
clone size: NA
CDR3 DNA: TGCAGTGCTCCGCTTGGAAACACCATATATTTT
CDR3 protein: CSAPLGNTIYF

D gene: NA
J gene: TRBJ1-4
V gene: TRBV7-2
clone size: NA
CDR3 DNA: TGTGCCAGCAGCTTAGAGGGAGGGACACTCCCCAATGAAAAACTGTTTTTT
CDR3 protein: CASSLEGGTLPNEKLFF

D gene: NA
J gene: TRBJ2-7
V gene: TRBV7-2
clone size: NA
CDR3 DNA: TGTGCCAGCAGCTTGGCCCCGGGGATACTCGGCGAGCAGTACTTC
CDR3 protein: CASSLAPGILGEQYF

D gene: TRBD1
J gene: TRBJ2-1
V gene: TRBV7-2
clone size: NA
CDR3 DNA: TGTGCCAGCAGCTTAGCGCCTTACAGGGGCAACCGACCTGACAATGAGCAGTTCTTC
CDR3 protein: CASSLAPYRGNRPDNEQFF

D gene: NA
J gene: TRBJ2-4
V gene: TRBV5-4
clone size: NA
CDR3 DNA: TGTGCCAGCAGCACGCAGGGGCCCGCGCTTGACATTCAGTACTTC
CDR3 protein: CASSTQGPALDIQYF

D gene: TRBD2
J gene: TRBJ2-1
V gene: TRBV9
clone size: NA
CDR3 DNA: TGTGCCAGCAGCGTAGATCTTGCGGGAGGGCCAGTAAATGAGCAGTTCTTC
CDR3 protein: CASSVDLAGGPVNEQFF

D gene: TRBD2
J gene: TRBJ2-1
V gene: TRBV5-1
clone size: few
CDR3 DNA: TGCGCCAGCAGTCTGACTAGCGGAACATACAATGAGCAGTTCTTC
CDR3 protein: CASSLTSGTYNEQFF

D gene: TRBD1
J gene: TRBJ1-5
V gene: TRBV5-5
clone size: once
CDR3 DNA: TGTGCCAGCAGCCAAATTAGACAGGGGGGAAATCAGCCCCAGCATTTT
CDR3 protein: CASSQIRQGGNQPQHF

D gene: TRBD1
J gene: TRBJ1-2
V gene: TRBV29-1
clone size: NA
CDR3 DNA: TGCAGCGTTGAAGCTGACAGGGATCGCTACACCTTC
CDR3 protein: CSVEADRDRYTF

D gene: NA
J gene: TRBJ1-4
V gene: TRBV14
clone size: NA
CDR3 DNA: TGTGCCAGCAGCCTTGGGTACCCTAGAGAAAAACTGTTTTTT
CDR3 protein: CASSLGYPREKLFF

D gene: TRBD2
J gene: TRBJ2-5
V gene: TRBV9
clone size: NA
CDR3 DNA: TGTGCCAGCAGCCCTTGGGGCGGGAGGGTTGGAGAGACCCAGTACTTC
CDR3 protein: CASSPWGGRVGETQYF

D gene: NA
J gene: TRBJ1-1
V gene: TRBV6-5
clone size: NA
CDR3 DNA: TGTGCCAGCAGCCTACAGATGATGAACACTGAAGCTTTCTTT
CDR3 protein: CASSLQMMNTEAFF

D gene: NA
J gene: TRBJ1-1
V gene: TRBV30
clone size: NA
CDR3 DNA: TGTGCCTGGAGTGTACGCCCCAACACTGAAGCTTTCTTT
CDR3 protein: CAWSVRPNTEAFF

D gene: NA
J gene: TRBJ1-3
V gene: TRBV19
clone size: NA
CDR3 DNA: TGTGCCAGTAGCCCCCTTACGAGTCCCTCTGGAAACACCATATATTTT
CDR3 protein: CASSPLTSPSGNTIYF

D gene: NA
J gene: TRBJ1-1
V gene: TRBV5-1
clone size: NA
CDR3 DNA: TGCGCCAGCAGCTTGGCTCGGCAAGTAAACACTGAAGCTTTCTTT
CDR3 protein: CASSLARQVNTEAFF

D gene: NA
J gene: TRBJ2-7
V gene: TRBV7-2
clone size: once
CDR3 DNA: TGTGCCAGCAGCTCGAACAGGGACTACGAGCAGTACTTC
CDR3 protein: CASSSNRDYEQYF

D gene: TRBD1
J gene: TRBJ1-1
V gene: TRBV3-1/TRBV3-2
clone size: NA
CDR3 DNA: TGTGCCAGCAGCCGGGACAGGGGGCAAACTGAAGCTTTCTTT
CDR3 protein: CASSRDRGQTEAFF

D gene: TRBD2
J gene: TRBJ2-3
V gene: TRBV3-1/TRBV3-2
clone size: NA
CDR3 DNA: TGTGCCAGCAGCCCCCTAGCGGGGGAGTCCCCGCAGTATTTT
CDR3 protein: CASSPLAGESPQYF

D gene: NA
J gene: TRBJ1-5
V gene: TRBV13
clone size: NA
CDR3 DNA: TGTGCCAGCAGCTTAGGCCTGGGCAGGGAACAGCCCCAGCATTTT
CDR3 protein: CASSLGLGREQPQHF

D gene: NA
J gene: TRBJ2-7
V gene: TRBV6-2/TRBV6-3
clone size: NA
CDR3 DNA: TGTGCCAGCAGTTACACCGGACCATTCGGGGAGCAGTACTTC
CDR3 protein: CASSYTGPFGEQYF

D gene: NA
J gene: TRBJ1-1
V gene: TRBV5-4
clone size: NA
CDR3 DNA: TGTGCCAGCAGCTTGCGGGGGGACTTAAAAGCTTTCTTT
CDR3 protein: CASSLRGDLKAFF

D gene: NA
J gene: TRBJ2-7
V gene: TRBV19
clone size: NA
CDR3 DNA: TGTGCCAGTAGTATACAGGGGAGTTTCTCCGAGCAGTACTTC
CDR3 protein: CASSIQGSFSEQYF

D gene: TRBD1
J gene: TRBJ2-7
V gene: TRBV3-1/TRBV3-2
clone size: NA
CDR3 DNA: TGTGCCAGCTGTCCCCAGGGACAGGGTGTTCTCGAGCAGTACTTC
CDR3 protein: CASCPQGQGVLEQYF

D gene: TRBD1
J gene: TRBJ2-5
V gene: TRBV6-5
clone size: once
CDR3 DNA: TGTGCCAGCAGTTACTCAACCCGGGACAGTGCCACCCAGTACTTC
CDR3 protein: CASSYSTRDSATQYF

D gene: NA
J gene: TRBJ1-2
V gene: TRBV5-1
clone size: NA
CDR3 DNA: TGCGCCAGCAGCTTGGATTACAGGGCGTCCTGGGGCTACACCTTC
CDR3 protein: CASSLDYRASWGYTF

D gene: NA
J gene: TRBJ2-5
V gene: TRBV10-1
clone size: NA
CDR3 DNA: TGCGCCAGCAGTGAGAGCAGGGCCCAAGAGACCCAGTACTTC
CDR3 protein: CASSESRAQETQYF

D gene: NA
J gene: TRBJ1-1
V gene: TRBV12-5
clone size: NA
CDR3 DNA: TGTGCTAGTGGTTTCCCGGAAAACACTGAAGCTTTCTTT
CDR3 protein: CASGFPENTEAFF

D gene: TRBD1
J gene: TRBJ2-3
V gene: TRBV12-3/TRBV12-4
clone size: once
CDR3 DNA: TGTGCCAGCAGGGGACAGGGATTAGATACGCAGTATTTT
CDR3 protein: CASRGQGLDTQYF

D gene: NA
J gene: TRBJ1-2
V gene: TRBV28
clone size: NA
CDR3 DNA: TGTGCCAGCAGTGGGGTACGGAGCTACACCTTC
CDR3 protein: CASSGVRSYTF

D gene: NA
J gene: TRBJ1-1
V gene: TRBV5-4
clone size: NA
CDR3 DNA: TGTGCCAGCAGCTCGGACATTTTTGCTGAAGCTTTCTTT
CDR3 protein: CASSSDIFAEAFF

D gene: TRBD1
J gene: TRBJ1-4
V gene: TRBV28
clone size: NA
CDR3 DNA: TGTGCCAGCAGTCTACCGGGACAGGGGGCGGAAAAACTGTTTTTT
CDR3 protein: CASSLPGQGAEKLFF

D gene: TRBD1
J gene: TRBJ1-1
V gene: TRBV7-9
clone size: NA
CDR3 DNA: TGTGCCAGCAGTCGACAGGGAGAATTGAACACTGAAGCTTTCTTT
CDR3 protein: CASSRQGELNTEAFF

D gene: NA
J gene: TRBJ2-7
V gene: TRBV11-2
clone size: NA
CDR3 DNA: TGTGCCAGCAGCTTAAGTACCAACTACGAGCAGTACTTC
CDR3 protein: CASSLSTNYEQYF

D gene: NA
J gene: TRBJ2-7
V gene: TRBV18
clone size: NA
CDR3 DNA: TGTGCCAGCTCACCCGACGACGGCCCCTACGAGCAGTACTTC
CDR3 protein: CASSPDDGPYEQYF

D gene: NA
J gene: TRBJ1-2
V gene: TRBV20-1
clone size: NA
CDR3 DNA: TGCAGTGCTCCCCGTCCCTATGGCTACACCTTC
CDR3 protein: CSAPRPYGYTF

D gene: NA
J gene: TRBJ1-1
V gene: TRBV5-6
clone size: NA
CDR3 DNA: TGTGCCAGCAGCTTCCGCTTGGGCAGGGGGAACACTGAAGCTTTCTTT
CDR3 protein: CASSFRLGRGNTEAFF

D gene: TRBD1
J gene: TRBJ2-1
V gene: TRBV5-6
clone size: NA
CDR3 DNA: TGTGCCAGCAGCGAAAACCGGGACAGAAGGTTCTTC
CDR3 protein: CASSENRDRRFF

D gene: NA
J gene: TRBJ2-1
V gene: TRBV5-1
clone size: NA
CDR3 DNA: TGCGCCAGCAGCTTGGTCGGGAATTTGGCTGAGCAGTTCTTC
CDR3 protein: CASSLVGNLAEQFF

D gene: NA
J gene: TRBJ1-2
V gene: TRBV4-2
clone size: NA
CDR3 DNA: TGTGCCAGCAGCCAAGAAACCCAGGCGAACTATGGCTACACCTTC
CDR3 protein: CASSQETQANYGYTF

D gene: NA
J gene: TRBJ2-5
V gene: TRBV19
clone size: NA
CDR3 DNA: TGTGCCAGTAGTACAAGAACTTGGGGGACCCAGTACTTC
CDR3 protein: CASSTRTWGTQYF

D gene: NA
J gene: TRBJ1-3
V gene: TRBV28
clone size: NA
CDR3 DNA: TGTGCCAGCAGTTTTGGAGGGCCTGGAAACACCATATATTTT
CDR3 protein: CASSFGGPGNTIYF

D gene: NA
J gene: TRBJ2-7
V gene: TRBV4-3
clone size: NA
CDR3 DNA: TGCGCCAGCAACCCGACGATGACTTTCTACGAGCAGTACTTC
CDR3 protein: CASNPTMTFYEQYF

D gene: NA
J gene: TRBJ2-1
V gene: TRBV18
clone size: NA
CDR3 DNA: TGTGCCAGCTCACTACAGAGCGGACAGCTTGCCAATGAGCAGTTCTTC
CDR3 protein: CASSLQSGQLANEQFF